The clone carrying this TCR beta chain appeared many times. The data belong to a study of T cells in Graves' hyperthyroidism and ophthalmopathy. Study as a whole: Specimen type is peripheral blood, collected at initial diagnosis prior to any treatment.

Researchers took RNA transcripts and amplified the TCR beta CDR3 regions from them. First-round RT-PCR of the TCR CDR3 relied on the HTBI primer set. MiXCR, run by TCRdb on the multiplex PCR reads, gives a single entry per CDR3 protein. Among hundreds of thousands of distinct CDR3 sequences listed, over 12% were seen once. Ophthalmopathy patients had moderate-to-severe active disease, CAS ≥3, NOSPECS ≥4, and disease duration under 3 months. The diagnostic basis comprised clinical symptoms, serum thyroxine and TRAb, thyroid ultrasound and orbital computed tomography. Fresh peripheral blood, 7.5 to 10 ml, was the source of the PBMCs. Germline V CDR1 and CDR2: MDHEN, SYDVKM. CDR3 length: 14 amino acids. V gave up 11 bases and J gave up 5 bases; unmatched junction bases: 14.

Sequencing used blood. The genes are TRBV28 and TRBJ2-5; 7 nucleotides agree with TRBD2. This clonotype originated in a middle-aged woman with Graves' ophthalmopathy. For the CDR3, the DNA is TGTGCCCACAGCAAGGGCGGGAGAAGGGAGACCCAGTACTTC. Translation gives CAHSKGGRRETQYF.